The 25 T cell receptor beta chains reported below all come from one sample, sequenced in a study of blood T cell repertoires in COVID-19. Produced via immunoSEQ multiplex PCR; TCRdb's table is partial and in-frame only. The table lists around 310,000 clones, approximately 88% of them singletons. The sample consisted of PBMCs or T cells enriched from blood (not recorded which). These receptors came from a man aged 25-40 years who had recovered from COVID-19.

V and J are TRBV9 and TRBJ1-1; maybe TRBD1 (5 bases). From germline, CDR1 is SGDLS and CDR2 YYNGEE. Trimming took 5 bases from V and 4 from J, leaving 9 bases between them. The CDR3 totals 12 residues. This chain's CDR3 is CASRGGGTEAFF. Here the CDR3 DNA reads TGTGCCAGCAGGGGCGGGGGCACTGAAGCTTTCTTT.

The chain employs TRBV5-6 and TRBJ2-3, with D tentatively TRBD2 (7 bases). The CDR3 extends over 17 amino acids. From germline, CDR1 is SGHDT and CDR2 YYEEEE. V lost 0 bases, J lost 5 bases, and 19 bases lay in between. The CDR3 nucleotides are TGTGCCAGCAGCTTGGCTTGGGGGGGGGCCCAGGGAGATACGCAGTATTTT. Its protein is CASSLAWGGAQGDTQYF.

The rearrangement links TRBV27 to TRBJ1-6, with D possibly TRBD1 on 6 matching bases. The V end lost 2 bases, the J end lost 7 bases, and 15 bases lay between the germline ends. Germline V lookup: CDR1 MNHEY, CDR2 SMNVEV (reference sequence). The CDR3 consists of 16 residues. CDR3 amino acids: CASSLKGPQGNSPLHF. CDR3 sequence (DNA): TGTGCCAGCAGTTTAAAGGGTCCGCAGGGGAATTCACCCCTCCACTTT.

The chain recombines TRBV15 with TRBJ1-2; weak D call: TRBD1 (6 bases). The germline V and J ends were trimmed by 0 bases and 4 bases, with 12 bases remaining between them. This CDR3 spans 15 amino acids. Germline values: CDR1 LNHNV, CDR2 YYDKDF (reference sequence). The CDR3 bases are TGTGCCACCAGCAGAGAATCGGACAGTATCTATGGCTACACCTTC. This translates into CATSRESDSIYGYTF.

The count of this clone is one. The CDR3 nucleotides are TGTGCCAGCAGGACAGGGAGGGGCACCGGGGAGCTGTTTTTT. It codes for CASRTGRGTGELFF. The gene calls are TRBV19 and TRBJ2-2; D may be TRBD1 (8 bases). Germline CDR1 LNHDA, CDR2 SQIVND (reference sequence). There are 14 residues in the CDR3. V was shortened by 9 bases and J by 4 bases, with 15 bases between the two germline ends.

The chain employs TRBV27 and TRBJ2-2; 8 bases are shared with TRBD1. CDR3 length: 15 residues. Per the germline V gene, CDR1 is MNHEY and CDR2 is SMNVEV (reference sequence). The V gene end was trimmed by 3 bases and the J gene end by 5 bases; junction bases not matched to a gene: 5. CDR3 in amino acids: CASSFWTGTTGELFF. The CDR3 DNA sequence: TGTGCCAGCAGTTTCTGGACAGGGACTACCGGGGAGCTGTTTTTT.

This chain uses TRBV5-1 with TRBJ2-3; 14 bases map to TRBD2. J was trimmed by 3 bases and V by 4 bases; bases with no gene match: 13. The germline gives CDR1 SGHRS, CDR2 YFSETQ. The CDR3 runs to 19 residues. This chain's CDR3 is CASSPGLAGAREGTDTQYF. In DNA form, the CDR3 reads TGCGCCAGCAGCCCGGGACTAGCGGGGGCCCGGGAGGGAACAGATACGCAGTATTTT.

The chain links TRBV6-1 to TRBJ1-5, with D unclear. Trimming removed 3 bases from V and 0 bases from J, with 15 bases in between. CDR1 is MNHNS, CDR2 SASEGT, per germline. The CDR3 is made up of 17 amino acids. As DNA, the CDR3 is TGTGCCAGCAGTGACGGCCTAGGCCCGTATAGCAATCAGCCCCAGCATTTT. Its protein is CASSDGLGPYSNQPQHF.

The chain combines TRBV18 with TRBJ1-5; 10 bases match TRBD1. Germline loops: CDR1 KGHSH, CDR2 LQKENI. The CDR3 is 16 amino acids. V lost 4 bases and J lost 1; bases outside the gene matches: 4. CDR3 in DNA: TGTGCCAGCTCACTGAGACAGGGGGCGAGCAATCAGCCCCAGCATTTT. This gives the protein CASSLRQGASNQPQHF.

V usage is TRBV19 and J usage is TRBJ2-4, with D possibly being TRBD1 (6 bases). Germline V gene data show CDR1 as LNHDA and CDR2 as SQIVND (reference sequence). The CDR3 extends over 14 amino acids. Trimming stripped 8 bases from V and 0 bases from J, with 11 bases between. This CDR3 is CASRDTLAKNIQYF. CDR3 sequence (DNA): TGTGCCAGTCGGGACACCTTAGCCAAAAACATTCAGTACTTC. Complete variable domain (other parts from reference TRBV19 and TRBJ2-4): DGGITQSPKYLFRKEGQNVTLSCEQNLNHDAMYWYRQDPGQGLRLIYYSQIVNDFQKGDIAEGYSVSREKKESFPLTVTSAQKNPTAFYLCASRDTLAKNIQYFGAGTRLSVL.

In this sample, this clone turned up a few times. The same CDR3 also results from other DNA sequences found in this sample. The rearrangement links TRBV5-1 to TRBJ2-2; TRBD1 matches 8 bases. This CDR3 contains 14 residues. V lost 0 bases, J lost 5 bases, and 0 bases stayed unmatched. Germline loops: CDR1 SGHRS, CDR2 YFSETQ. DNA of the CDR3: TGCGCCAGCAGCTTGGGACAGGGGACCGGGGAGCTGTTTTTT. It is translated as CASSLGQGTGELFF.

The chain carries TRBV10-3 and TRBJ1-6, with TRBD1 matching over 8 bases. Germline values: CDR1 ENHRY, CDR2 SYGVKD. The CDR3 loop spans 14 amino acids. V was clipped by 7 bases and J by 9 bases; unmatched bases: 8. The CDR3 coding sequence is TGTGCCATCACCGCCGGGACAGGAGCTTCACCCCTCCACTTT. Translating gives CAITAGTGASPLHF.

The CDR3: CASTPGGTGEYYGYTF. Written as DNA, the CDR3 is TGTGCCAGTACTCCTGGTGGGACAGGGGAATACTATGGCTACACCTTC. The rearrangement joins TRBV19 to TRBJ1-2; the match to TRBD1 covers 10 bases. Per germline, CDR1 LNHDA and CDR2 SQIVND (reference sequence). This CDR3 spans 16 amino acids. V was clipped by 7 bases and J by 3 bases; unmatched bases: 11.

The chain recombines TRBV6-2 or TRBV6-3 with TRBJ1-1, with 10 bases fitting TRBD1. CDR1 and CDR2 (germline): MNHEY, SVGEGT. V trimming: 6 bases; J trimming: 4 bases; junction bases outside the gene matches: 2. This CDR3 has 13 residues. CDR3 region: CASSWDRGTEAFF. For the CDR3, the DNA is TGTGCCAGCAGCTGGGACAGGGGCACTGAAGCTTTCTTT.

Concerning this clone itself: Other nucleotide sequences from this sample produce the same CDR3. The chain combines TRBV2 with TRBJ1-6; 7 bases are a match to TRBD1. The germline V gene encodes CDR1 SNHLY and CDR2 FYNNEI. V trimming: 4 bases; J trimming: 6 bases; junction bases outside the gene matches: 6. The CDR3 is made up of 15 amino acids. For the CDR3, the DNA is TGTGCCAGCAGTGGATCGACAGGGATTAATTCACCCCTCCACTTT. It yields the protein CASSGSTGINSPLHF. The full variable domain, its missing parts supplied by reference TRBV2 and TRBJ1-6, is EPEVTQTPSHQVTQMGQEVILRCVPISNHLYFYWYRQILGQKVEFLVSFYNNEISEKSEIFDDQFSVERPDGSNFTLKIRSTKLEDSAMYFCASSGSTGINSPLHFGNGTRLTVT.

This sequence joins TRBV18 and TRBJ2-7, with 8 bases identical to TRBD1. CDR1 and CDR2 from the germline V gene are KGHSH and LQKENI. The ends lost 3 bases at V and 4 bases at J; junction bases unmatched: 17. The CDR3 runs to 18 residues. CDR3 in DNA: TGTGCCAGCTCACCCAACATCGCCTTGGACAGGGCGAGTTACGAGCAGTACTTC. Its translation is CASSPNIALDRASYEQYF.

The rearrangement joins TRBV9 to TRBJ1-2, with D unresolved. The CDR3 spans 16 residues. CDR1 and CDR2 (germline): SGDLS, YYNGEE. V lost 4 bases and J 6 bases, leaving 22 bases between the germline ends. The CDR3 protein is CASSFLANSPENGYTF. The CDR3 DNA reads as TGTGCCAGCAGCTTCCTAGCGAACTCACCCGAGAATGGCTACACCTTC.

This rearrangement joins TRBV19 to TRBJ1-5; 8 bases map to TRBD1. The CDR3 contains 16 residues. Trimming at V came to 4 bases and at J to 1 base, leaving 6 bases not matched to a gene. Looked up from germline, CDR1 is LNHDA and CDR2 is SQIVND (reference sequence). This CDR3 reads CASSTPGQGSNQPQHF. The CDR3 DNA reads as TGTGCCAGTAGTACCCCCGGACAGGGAAGCAATCAGCCCCAGCATTTT. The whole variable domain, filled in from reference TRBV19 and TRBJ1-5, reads DGGITQSPKYLFRKEGQNVTLSCEQNLNHDAMYWYRQDPGQGLRLIYYSQIVNDFQKGDIAEGYSVSREKKESFPLTVTSAQKNPTAFYLCASSTPGQGSNQPQHFGDGTRLSIL.

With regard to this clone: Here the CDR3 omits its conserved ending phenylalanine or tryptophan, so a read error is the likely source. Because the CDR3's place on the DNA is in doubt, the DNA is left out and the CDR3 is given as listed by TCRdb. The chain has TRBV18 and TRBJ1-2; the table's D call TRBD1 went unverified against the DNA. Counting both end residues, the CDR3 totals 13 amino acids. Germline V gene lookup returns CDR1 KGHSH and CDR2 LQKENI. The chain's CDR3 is CASSPSTYAPGQL.

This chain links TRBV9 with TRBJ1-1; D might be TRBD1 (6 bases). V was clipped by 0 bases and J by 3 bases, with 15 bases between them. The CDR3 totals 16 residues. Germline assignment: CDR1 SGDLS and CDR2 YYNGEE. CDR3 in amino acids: CASSVASGGYDTEAFF. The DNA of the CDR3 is TGTGCCAGCAGCGTAGCTTCGGGGGGCTATGACACTGAAGCTTTCTTT.

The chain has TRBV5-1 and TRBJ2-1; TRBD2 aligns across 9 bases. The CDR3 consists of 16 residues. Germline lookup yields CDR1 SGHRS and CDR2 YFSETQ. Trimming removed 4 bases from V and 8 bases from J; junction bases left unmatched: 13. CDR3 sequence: CASSRQEAGGYDEQFF. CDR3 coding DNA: TGCGCCAGCAGCCGCCAGGAAGCGGGGGGATACGATGAGCAGTTCTTC.

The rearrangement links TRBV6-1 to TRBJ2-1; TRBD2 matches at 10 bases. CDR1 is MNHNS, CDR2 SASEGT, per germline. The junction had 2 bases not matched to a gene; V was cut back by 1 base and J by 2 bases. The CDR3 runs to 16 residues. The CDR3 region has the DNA TGTGCCAGCAGTGAAGGCAGCGGGGGGGCCTACAATGAGCAGTTCTTC. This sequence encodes CASSEGSGGAYNEQFF.

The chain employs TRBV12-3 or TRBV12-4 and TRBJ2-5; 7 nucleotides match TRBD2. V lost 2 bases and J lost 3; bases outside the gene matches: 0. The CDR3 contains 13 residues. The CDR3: CASSLSGEETQYF. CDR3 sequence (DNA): TGTGCCAGCAGTTTAAGCGGGGAAGAGACCCAGTACTTC.

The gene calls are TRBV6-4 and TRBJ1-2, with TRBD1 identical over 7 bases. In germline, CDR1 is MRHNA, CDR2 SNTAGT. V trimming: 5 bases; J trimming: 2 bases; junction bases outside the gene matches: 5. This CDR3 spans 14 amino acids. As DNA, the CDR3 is TGTGCCAGCAGTTTTCAACAGGGGAACTATGGCTACACCTTC. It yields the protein CASSFQQGNYGYTF.

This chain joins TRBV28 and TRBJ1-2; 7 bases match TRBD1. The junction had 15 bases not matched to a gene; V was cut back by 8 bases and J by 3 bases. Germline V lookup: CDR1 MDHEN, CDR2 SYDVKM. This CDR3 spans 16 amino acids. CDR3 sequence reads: CASGDGRGRGDYGYTF. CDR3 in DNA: TGTGCCAGCGGAGACGGCCGGGGCAGGGGGGACTATGGCTACACCTTC.